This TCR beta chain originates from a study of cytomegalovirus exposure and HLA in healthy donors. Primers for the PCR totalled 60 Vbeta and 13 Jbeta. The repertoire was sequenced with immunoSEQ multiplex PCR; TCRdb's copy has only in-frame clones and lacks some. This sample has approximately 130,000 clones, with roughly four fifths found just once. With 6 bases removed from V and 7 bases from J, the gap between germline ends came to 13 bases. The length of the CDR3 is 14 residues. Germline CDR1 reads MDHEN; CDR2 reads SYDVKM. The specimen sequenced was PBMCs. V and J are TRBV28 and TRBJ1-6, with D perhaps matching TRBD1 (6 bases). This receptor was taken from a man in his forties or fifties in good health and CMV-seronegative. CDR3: CASSPGHLNSPLHF. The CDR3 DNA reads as TGTGCCAGCAGCCCGGGACATTTGAATTCACCCCTCCACTTT.